Detailed here is one T cell receptor (beta chain). The antigen remains unidentified. The sample carries other DNA sequences with the same CDR3. CDR3 length: 14 residues. V lost 4 bases to trimming and J lost 0 bases, with 10 bases between them. Germline V gene sequence: CDR1 SGHRS, CDR2 YFSETQ. This entry is derived from a study of cytomegalovirus exposure and HLA in healthy donors. Study-level points and caveats: In all likelihood, a cluster of highly shared sequence variants was a sequencing artifact. Immune exposure information comprised only CMV serostatus. Earlier analysis looked at TCR beta V segments, and most were productive about 87% or about 30% of the time.

Researchers ran the PCR with 60 Vbeta and 13 Jbeta primers. Per the original data handling: In a later analysis, roughly 86 million unique TCR beta chains included roughly 11 million shared by two or more donors. The data were produced by immunoSEQ multiplex PCR, yet TCRdb's version contains in-frame clones alone and is incomplete. V, J and clone size derive from that table, while D and trimming were established from the DNA sequence. Of about 160,000 clones detected, 82% appear once; the ten largest clones hold 1.5%. J is TRBJ1-2 and V is TRBV5-1; D may be TRBD1 (6 bases). This receptor was identified in a girl aged 10-17 years in good health and CMV-seropositive. Sequenced: PBMCs. The CDR3 sequence: CASSPDRANYGYTF. DNA for the CDR3: TGCGCCAGCAGCCCGGACAGAGCTAACTATGGCTACACCTTC.